The 26 T cell receptor beta chains presented below share a single source sample, sequenced in a study of Tregs in tolerant kidney transplant recipients. Assay: immunoSEQ multiplex PCR; the TCRdb copy retains only in-frame clones and omits some. The sample includes around 9,800 clones, about 93% of them seen just once. These receptors' antigens are unknown. Sample: Tregs from blood cultured with allogeneic cells, taken before the transplant. The receptors were gathered from a human patient who received a combined kidney and bone marrow transplant.

This chain joins TRBV7-3 and TRBJ2-1, with a weak D call TRBD1 (5 bases). The CDR3 consists of 15 residues. CDR1 is SGHTA and CDR2 is FQGTGA in the germline V gene. The V and J ends lost 2 bases and 7 bases respectively, with 15 bases between them. CDR3 nucleotides: TGTGCCAGCAGCTTAGGGCAGGGTGGGGTTAATGAGCAGTTCTTC. This gives the protein CASSLGQGGVNEQFF.

This clone was found a few times. The J gene is TRBJ1-4, the V gene TRBV7-2; D is possibly TRBD1 (5 bases). The germline V gene has CDR1 SGHTA and CDR2 FQGNSA. Trimming pared 2 bases from V and 7 bases from J, leaving 14 bases between. The CDR3 runs 15 residues. Here the CDR3 DNA reads TGTGCCAGCAGCTTATTTTGGGCCGGGGGTGAAAAACTGTTTTTT. Amino acid sequence: CASSLFWAGGEKLFF.

As to this clone: The junction departs from germline at one end; a sequencing error may be responsible. Other DNA sequences in this specimen translate into the identical CDR3. The chain carries TRBV7-8 and TRBJ2-2; TRBD2 matches 10 bases. The CDR3 totals 16 residues. Germline lookup yields CDR1 SGHVS and CDR2 FQNEAQ. DNA of the CDR3: TGTGCCAGCAACCCAGCGGGAGGGGAGAACACCGGGGAGTTGTTTTTT. This codes for CASNPAGGENTGELFF.

The chain has TRBV11-3 and TRBJ1-4; D not resolved. V lost 3 bases and J lost 5, with 19 bases in between. The CDR3 sequence is 17 residues long. CDR1 and CDR2 (germline): SGHNT, YENEEA. The DNA for the CDR3 is TGTGCCAGCAGCTTGAGGGCGAGATTAAGCGGGAATGAAAAACTGTTTTTT. The encoded protein is CASSLRARLSGNEKLFF.

Concerning this clone itself: The same CDR3 can be traced to other DNA sequences in this sample. The chain has TRBV18 and TRBJ2-5; D might be TRBD1 or TRBD2, each matching 5 bases. Trimming took 5 bases from V and 3 from J, leaving 13 bases between them. The CDR3 is 14 amino acids. Looked up from germline, CDR1 is KGHSH and CDR2 is LQKENI. Written as DNA, the CDR3 is TGTGCCAGCTCAGGGACGGTAAAGGAAGAGACCCAGTACTTC. Protein product: CASSGTVKEETQYF. Full variable domain (missing parts from reference TRBV18 and TRBJ2-5): NAGVMQNPRHLVRRRGQEARLRCSPMKGHSHVYWYRQLPEEGLKFMVYLQKENIIDESGMPKERFSAEFPKEGPSILRIQQVVRGDSAAYFCASSGTVKEETQYFGPGTRLLVL.

This clone was observed a handful of times. The rearrangement links TRBV27 to TRBJ1-1; D gene unclear. V lost 5 bases and J 4 bases, leaving 17 bases between the germline ends. Germline V CDR1 and CDR2: MNHEY, SMNVEV (reference sequence). CDR3 length equals 15 residues. The CDR3 sequence is CASSPTGGFITEAFF. The CDR3 DNA is TGTGCCAGCAGTCCCACTGGAGGGTTCATCACTGAAGCTTTCTTT.

The V gene is TRBV9, the J gene TRBJ1-3; D is unclear. Germline CDR1 and CDR2: SGDLS and YYNGEE. The CDR3 consists of 16 residues. The ends were cut back, 4 bases at V and 1 base at J, with 15 bases in the middle. The CDR3 region is CASSSSPGSSGNTIYF. Here the CDR3 DNA reads TGTGCCAGCAGCTCCAGCCCCGGGAGTTCTGGAAACACCATATATTTT.

The chain links TRBV5-4 to TRBJ2-7, with TRBD2 matching 12 bases. J was trimmed by 7 bases and V by 2 bases; bases with no gene match: 4. Germline V gene lookup returns CDR1 SGHNT and CDR2 YYREEE (reference sequence). The CDR3 is 14 amino acids. The CDR3 loop is CASSFSSGRVEQYF. The CDR3 DNA sequence: TGTGCCAGCAGCTTCTCTAGCGGGAGGGTGGAGCAGTACTTC.

The chain links TRBV7-8 to TRBJ1-2, with 7 bases lining up with TRBD1. Looked up from germline, CDR1 is SGHVS and CDR2 is FQNEAQ. J lost 3 bases, V lost 1 base, and 5 bases had no gene match. The CDR3 is 15 residues long. In DNA, the CDR3 is TGTGCCAGCAGCTTAGGGAGGGGGCGCGACTATGGCTACACCTTC. It translates to CASSLGRGRDYGYTF.

The gene calls are TRBV6-4 and TRBJ1-2; no clear D. The V end was cut by 3 bases, the J end by 5 bases, with 19 bases between. The CDR3 extends over 16 amino acids. Looked up from germline, CDR1 is MRHNA and CDR2 is SNTAGT. The CDR3 loop reads CASSEEQRILLYGYTF. The CDR3 region has the DNA TGTGCCAGCAGTGAGGAACAGCGCATACTCCTATATGGCTACACCTTC.

The V call is TRBV4-1, the J call TRBJ1-1; D is uncertain. V was trimmed by 6 bases and J by 3 bases, leaving 23 bases between them. Germline V gives CDR1 MGHRA, CDR2 YSYEKL. The CDR3 extends over 17 amino acids. The CDR3 DNA is TGCGCCAGCAGTGAGCATCTGAGACGTTCTGTCGACACTGAAGCTTTCTTT. Protein: CASSEHLRRSVDTEAFF.

The V call is TRBV11-3, the J call TRBJ2-3; the D is unclear. Germline V gene data show CDR1 as SGHNT and CDR2 as YENEEA. This CDR3 region has 16 residues. V shed 0 bases and J shed 2 bases, with 12 bases lying between them. DNA of the CDR3: TGTGCCAGCAGCTTAGAAGGCTTGCGATTCACAGATACGCAGTATTTT. Its protein is CASSLEGLRFTDTQYF.

The rearrangement uses TRBV6-1 and TRBJ2-7; the D gene is possibly TRBD1 (6 bases). Germline CDR1 MNHNS, CDR2 SASEGT. Trimming took off 0 bases at V and 12 bases at J, with 9 bases between the two ends. The CDR3 runs 11 residues. CDR3 residues: CASSEAGARYF. The CDR3 region has the DNA TGTGCCAGCAGTGAAGCGGGGGCCCGGTACTTC.

J is TRBJ1-2 and V is TRBV5-4, with D possibly being TRBD1 (5 bases). Trimming pared 3 bases from V and 1 base from J, leaving 13 bases between. Germline assignment: CDR1 SGHNT and CDR2 YYREEE (reference sequence). The CDR3 length is 15 residues. CDR3 nucleotides: TGTGCCAGCAGCTGGGGCATTCAGGATAACTATGGCTACACCTTC. Translated, it gives CASSWGIQDNYGYTF.

The V and J genes are TRBV5-1 and TRBJ2-3; 10 positions match TRBD2. The trim removed 1 base at V and 5 bases at J, leaving 4 bases unmatched. Germline V gene sequence: CDR1 SGHRS, CDR2 YFSETQ. This CDR3 region has 15 residues. The CDR3 sequence: CASSLTAGGEDTQYF. For the CDR3, the DNA is TGCGCCAGCAGCTTGACAGCGGGAGGGGAAGATACGCAGTATTTT.

The chain links TRBV4-1 to TRBJ2-1, with D perhaps given as TRBD1 or TRBD2 (6 bases each). This CDR3 has 18 amino acids. Germline V CDR1 and CDR2: MGHRA, YSYEKL. V lost 4 bases and J lost 5, with 24 bases in between. DNA of the CDR3: TGCGCCAGCAGCCCCTCTATCTACAAGGGGGGTCCACACAATGAGCAGTTCTTC. This sequence encodes CASSPSIYKGGPHNEQFF.

The rearrangement uses TRBV11-3 and TRBJ2-2; no reliable D call. The CDR3 runs to 14 residues. The germline CDR1 and CDR2 sequences are SGHNT and YENEEA. The V end lost 1 base, the J end lost 6 bases, and 9 bases lay between the germline ends. The CDR3 bases are TGTGCCAGCAGCTTAGGGATCTCACCCGGGGAGCTGTTTTTT. Amino acids: CASSLGISPGELFF.

The chain employs TRBV30 and TRBJ2-1, with D possibly being TRBD2 (5 bases). Germline CDR1 and CDR2: GTSNPN and SVGIG (reference sequence). Trimming shortened V by 1 base and J by 2 bases, and 12 bases separated the two germline ends. The CDR3 length is 15 residues. This chain's CDR3 is CAWSEVSVTYNEQFF. The CDR3 nucleotides read TGTGCCTGGAGTGAGGTTAGCGTGACCTACAATGAGCAGTTCTTC.

The chain joins TRBV4-2 to TRBJ2-1, with TRBD2 matching 11 bases. Germline trimming cut 4 bases from V and 10 bases from J; bases unmatched to any gene: 9. CDR3 length: 15 amino acids. Germline CDR1 and CDR2: LGHNA and YNFKEQ. This CDR3 is CASSPASRLAGEQFF. The CDR3 bases are TGTGCCAGCAGCCCGGCATCCCGACTAGCGGGAGAGCAGTTCTTC.

This sequence joins TRBV2 and TRBJ1-2; 7 nucleotides agree with TRBD1. CDR1 and CDR2 (germline): SNHLY, FYNNEI. The CDR3 has 14 residues. J lost 0 bases, V lost 6 bases, and 4 bases had no gene match. Written as DNA, the CDR3 is TGTGCCAGCAGCAGACAGGGAGCTAACTATGGCTACACCTTC. Protein: CASSRQGANYGYTF. Using reference TRBV2 and TRBJ1-2 for the parts outside the CDR3, the full variable domain is EPEVTQTPSHQVTQMGQEVILRCVPISNHLYFYWYRQILGQKVEFLVSFYNNEISEKSEIFDDQFSVERPDGSNFTLKIRSTKLEDSAMYFCASSRQGANYGYTFGSGTRLTVV.

This clone was seen once. The CDR3 is CASRWDGPSNQPQHF. DNA of the CDR3: TGTGCCAGCAGGTGGGACGGCCCTAGCAATCAGCCCCAGCATTTT. J is TRBJ1-5 and V is TRBV2; D may be TRBD1 (5 bases). Germline assignment: CDR1 SNHLY and CDR2 FYNNEI. V was pared by 6 bases and J by 0 bases, with 12 bases between. CDR3 size: 15 residues.

The CDR3 reads CASSLATGLEQYF. The CDR3 DNA is TGTGCCAGCAGCTTAGCGACAGGGCTCGAGCAGTACTTC. The genes are TRBV7-6 and TRBJ2-7; 7 bases align to TRBD1. J was trimmed by 6 bases and V by 0 bases; bases with no gene match: 2. This CDR3 is 13 amino acids long. CDR1 and CDR2 (germline): SGHVS, FNYEAQ.

The genes are TRBV6-5 and TRBJ2-7, with D perhaps matching TRBD1 or TRBD2 (6 bases each). V was cut by 8 bases and J by 2 bases, with 13 bases left in between. This CDR3 is 13 amino acids long. The germline V gene has CDR1 MNHEY and CDR2 SVGAGI. CDR3 protein: CASVGGTTYEQYF. DNA for the CDR3: TGTGCCAGCGTCGGCGGGACAACCTACGAGCAGTACTTC.

The V and J genes are TRBV9 and TRBJ1-2; D possibly corresponds to TRBD1 (5 bases). V lost 1 base, J lost 4 bases, and 14 bases lay in between. The CDR3 is made up of 15 amino acids. Germline V gene data show CDR1 as SGDLS and CDR2 as YYNGEE. The CDR3 coding sequence is TGTGCCAGCAGCGTACAGGGCGAAGGGTCCTATGGCTACACCTTC. It translates to CASSVQGEGSYGYTF.

The rearrangement uses TRBV7-3 and TRBJ2-2; 7 positions agree with TRBD1. Germline CDR1 is SGHTA and CDR2 is FQGTGA. J was trimmed by 5 bases and V by 0 bases; bases with no gene match: 12. This CDR3 has 18 amino acids. In DNA, the CDR3 is TGTGCCAGCAGCTTAACCAATGTCGTGGCAGGGGGAACCGGGGAGCTGTTTTTT. It is translated as CASSLTNVVAGGTGELFF.

This clone has only one observation. The chain employs TRBV7-9 and TRBJ2-7; tentative D call: TRBD2 (6 bases). The CDR3 has 14 residues. V lost 1 base and J lost 6, with 13 bases in between. Germline CDR1 is SEHNR and CDR2 is FQNEAQ (reference sequence). As DNA, the CDR3 is TGTGCCAGCAGCTTAGAGGGAGGACTGCTCGAGCAGTACTTC. Protein product: CASSLEGGLLEQYF. Combining the CDR3 with reference TRBV7-9 and TRBJ2-7 gives the whole variable domain DTGVSQNPRHKITKRGQNVTFRCDPISEHNRLYWYRQTLGQGPEFLTYFQNEAQLEKSRLLSDRFSAERPKGSFSTLEIQRTEQGDSAMYLCASSLEGGLLEQYFGPGTRLTVT.